What follows describes a single T cell receptor beta chain. The target of this receptor is not known. Base qualities are not provided; no much larger clone lies one nucleotide away. This sample was taken from a study of T cell repertoires and HLA-DP antigens (dated 2018 in TCRdb). Context from the whole study: An in vitro model of CD4+ T cell alloreactivity against allogeneic HLA-DP presented by transduced HeLa cells was used in the study. Of the three donors, two were male and one was female, with ages ranging from the 18-to-29 band to the 60-to-69 band. The average DNA input was roughly 220 ng for sorted CD137+CD4+ samples versus roughly 1,100 ng for pre-culture CD4+ samples. The two alloantigens modelled structurally similar versus dissimilar alloantigens, differing from self at one and approximately 11 peptide-binding groove amino acids, respectively. What the study reported, not specific to this receptor: Clones undetected before culture had an average cumulative frequency of roughly 34% against one allele versus more than 50% against the other. Clonality of sorted CD137+ cells was similar against both alloantigens (around 0.37) and much higher than in pre-culture samples (approximately 0.039). Separate analysis of naive and memory CD4+ repertoires was not performed. The study was limited by having only a few donors, by relying on a non-physiological HeLa antigen-presenting system, and by using total CD4+ responder cells.

Untouched CD4+ T cells were isolated from Ficoll-separated PBMC by magnetic bead negative selection, reaching an average purity of about 98%. Using magnetic beads, untouched CD4+ T cells were isolated from Ficoll-separated PBMC at around 98% purity, with only negligible CD8+ contamination. Peripheral blood mononuclear cells were supplied by the buffy coats of three healthy blood donors, who served as the study donors. Each of the three donors was CMV seronegative. The DNeasy Blood & Tissue Kit was used for extraction of genomic DNA. Genomic DNA from sorted CD137+CD4+ cells and from pre-culture CD4+ baseline samples of each subject was subjected to TCRB sequencing. The immunoSEQ multiplex PCR, with forward primers for 54 TRBV segments and reverse primers for 13 TRBJ segments, was used to amplify TCRB CDR3 regions. For pre-culture CD4+ samples, sequencing was done at deep resolution with a target of 200,000 to 250,000 T cell genomes. Sequencing of amplicons was performed on an Illumina HiSeq System, and 87 bp reads covering the CDR3 were generated. Regarding the original processing steps: Correction for PCR and sequencing errors was applied to reads, and CDR3 regions were defined through alignment to IMGT reference sequences. Synthetic template pools were used to estimate counts of templates and unique rearrangements. Clonality was computed as 1 minus Pielou's evenness. The Daley-Smith estimator was used to estimate richness. Repertoire overlap was measured with Morisita's index. Clones found in cultured samples but undetected in the pre-culture repertoire of the corresponding donor were defined as low-abundance clones. Not all clones reach the TCRdb copy of this immuneACCESS table, which keeps in-frame sequences only. Checked studies attribute under half of the gap to unresolved V genes and leave the rest unexplained. V and J calls plus clone size are reproduced from that table; the DNA served to infer D and trimming. The sample profile shows 65,000 to 90,000 clones; around three quarters of them were found once. Of the sample, roughly 1.5% is held by the ten largest clones.

Including cysteine and phenylalanine, the CDR3 has 15 amino acids. Of the read, only the CDR3 DNA is kept; its 45 bases are in frame from base 1. Reading the germline V gene gives CDR1 SGHTA and CDR2 FQGNSA. Clipping removes 4 bases from V and 5 bases from J, with 6 as the unmatched junction base count. The receptor was isolated from a man in his 60s in good health and CMV-seronegative. This sequence uses TRBV7-2 and TRBJ2-1; 9 bases in the junction line up with TRBD2. Material: CD4+ T cells from PBMCs. The sequenced DNA is TGTGCCAGCAGCTCAAGCGGGGGGCCCGACAATGAGCAGTTCTTC. It specifies CASSSSGGPDNEQFF. Supplemented by the reference TRBV7-2 and TRBJ2-1 proteins around the CDR3, the complete variable domain is GAGVSQSPSNKVTEKGKDVELRCDPISGHTALYWYRQSLGQGLEFLIYFQGNSAPDKSGLPSDRFSAERTGGSVSTLTIQRTQQEDSAVYLCASSSSGGPDNEQFFGPGTRLTVL.